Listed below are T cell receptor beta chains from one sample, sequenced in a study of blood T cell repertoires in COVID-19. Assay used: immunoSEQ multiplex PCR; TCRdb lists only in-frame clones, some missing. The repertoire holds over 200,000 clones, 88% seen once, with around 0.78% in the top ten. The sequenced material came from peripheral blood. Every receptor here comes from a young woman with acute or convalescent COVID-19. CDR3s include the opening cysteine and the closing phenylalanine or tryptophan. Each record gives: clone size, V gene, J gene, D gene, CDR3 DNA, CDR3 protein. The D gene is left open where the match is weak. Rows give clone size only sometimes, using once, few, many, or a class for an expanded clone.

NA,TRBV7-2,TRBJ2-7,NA,TGTGCCAGCAGCTCCCGGAGGGGGGGCAGAGACGAGCAGTACTTC,CASSSRRGGRDEQYF
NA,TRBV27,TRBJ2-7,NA,TGTGCCAGCAGTTTCTTTCCTAGCGTCGACGAGCAGTACTTC,CASSFFPSVDEQYF
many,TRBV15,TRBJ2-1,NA,TGTGCCACCTGGGCCCCAAAAGACGATGAGCAGTTCTTC,CATWAPKDDEQFF
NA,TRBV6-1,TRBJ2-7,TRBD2,TGTGCCAGCAGTGAAAAGACTAGCGGACCACAGCAGTACTTC,CASSEKTSGPQQYF
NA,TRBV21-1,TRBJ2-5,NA,TGTGCCAGCAGCCCCCGGAGCGGGAGGGCCGGGGAGACCCAGTACTTC,CASSPRSGRAGETQYF
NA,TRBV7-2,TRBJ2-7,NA,TGTGCCAGCAGCTTAGGAGTCGCCTACGAGCAGTACTTC,CASSLGVAYEQYF
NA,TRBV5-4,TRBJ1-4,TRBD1,TGTGCCAGCAGCTCCCTGGACAGGGATGAAAAACTGTTTTTT,CASSSLDRDEKLFF
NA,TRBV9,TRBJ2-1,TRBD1,TGTGCCAGCAGCGTTGCACAGGGGATTTCGTACAATGAGCAGTTCTTC,CASSVAQGISYNEQFF
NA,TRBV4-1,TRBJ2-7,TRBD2,TGCGCCAGCAGCCAAGTTGTAGCGGGAGTTAAAGAGCAGTACTTC,CASSQVVAGVKEQYF
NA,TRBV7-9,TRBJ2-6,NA,TGTGCCAGCAGCTCGGGGTATCCCTCTGGGGCCAACGTCCTGACTTTC,CASSSGYPSGANVLTF
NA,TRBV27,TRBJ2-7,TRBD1,TGTGCCAGCAGTTTAATAGGGGGCGCCTACGAGCAGTACTTC,CASSLIGGAYEQYF
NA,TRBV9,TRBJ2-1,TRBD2,TGTGCCAGCAGCGTAAGCGGGAGTCTAAATGAGCAGTTCTTC,CASSVSGSLNEQFF
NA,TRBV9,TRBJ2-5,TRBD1,TGTGCCAGCAGCGCCGGCCGTGGCACAGGGGGATGGGAGACCCAGTACTTC,CASSAGRGTGGWETQYF
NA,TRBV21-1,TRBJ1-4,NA,TGTGCCAGCAGCAAAGATTCCGGCCGCTGCCAGAGGATTTTTGCAACTAATGAAAAACTGTTTTTT,CASSKDSGRCQRIFATNEKLFF
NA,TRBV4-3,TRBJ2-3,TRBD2,TGCGCCAGCAGCCAAGAAGGGGGCGGGACTAGCGGGACTACAGATACGCAGTATTTT,CASSQEGGGTSGTTDTQYF
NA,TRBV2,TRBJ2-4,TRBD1,TGTGCCACCCTACAGGGGCCCCTAGCCAAAAACATTCAGTACTTC,CATLQGPLAKNIQYF
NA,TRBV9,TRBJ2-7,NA,TGTGCCAGCAGCCCAACACATTCAAGCTCCTACGAGCAGTACTTC,CASSPTHSSSYEQYF
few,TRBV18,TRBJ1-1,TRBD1,TGTGCCAGCTCACCAGAGACAGGGTTGGGCACTGAAGCTTTCTTT,CASSPETGLGTEAFF
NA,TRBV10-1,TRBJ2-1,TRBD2,TGCGCCAGCAGTGGATCGACTAGCGGGAGGGCGTTGGGTTGGAATGAGCAGTTCTTC,CASSGSTSGRALGWNEQFF
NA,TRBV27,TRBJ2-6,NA,TGTGCCAGCAGCCCCACTGGGGCCAACGTCCTGACTTTC,CASSPTGANVLTF
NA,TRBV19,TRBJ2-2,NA,TGTGCCAGTAGTATCGGCAGGGGATCCGCCGGGGAGCTGTTTTTT,CASSIGRGSAGELFF
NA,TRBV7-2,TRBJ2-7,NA,TGTGCCAGCAGCCCCCCTGTGGCTGTCGAGCAGTACTTC,CASSPPVAVEQYF
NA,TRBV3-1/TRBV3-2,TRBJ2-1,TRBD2,TGTGCCAGCAGCCACCCTAGCGGGATCGTTTACAATGAGCAGTTCTTC,CASSHPSGIVYNEQFF
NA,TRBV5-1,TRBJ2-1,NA,TGCGCCAGCAGCCTCACTAAACTAGCCACAGGATTCATGCTCTCCTACAATGAGCAGTTCTTC,CASSLTKLATGFMLSYNEQFF
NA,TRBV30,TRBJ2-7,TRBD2,TGTGCCTGGAGCCCCGTAAGCGGGAGGGCCTCCTACGAGCAGTACTTC,CAWSPVSGRASYEQYF
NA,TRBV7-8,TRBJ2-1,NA,TGTGCCAGCAGCTTAGCGTGGACTACCTTCTGGGATGAGCAGTTCTTC,CASSLAWTTFWDEQFF
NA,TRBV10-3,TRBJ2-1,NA,TGTGCCATCAGTGACCCCGGGAGTTACTACAATGAGCAGTTCTTC,CAISDPGSYYNEQFF
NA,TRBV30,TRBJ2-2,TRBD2,TGTGCCTGCTTTCCCGGGACTAGCGGGACGGTTACCGGGGAGCTGTTTTTT,CACFPGTSGTVTGELFF
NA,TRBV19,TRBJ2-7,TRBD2,TGTGCCAGTTCACTAGCGGGAACCTACGAGCAGTACTTC,CASSLAGTYEQYF
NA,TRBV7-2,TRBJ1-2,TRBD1,TGTGCCAGCAGCTTAGGGCGTAGGACAGGGCAAGCCGGCTACACCTTC,CASSLGRRTGQAGYTF
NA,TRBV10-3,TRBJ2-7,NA,TGTGCCATCAGTAATCGCCAGGGCTACGAGCAGTACTTC,CAISNRQGYEQYF
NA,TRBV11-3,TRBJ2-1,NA,TGTGCCAGCAGCCCCGACGCTAGCAATGAGCAGTTCTTC,CASSPDASNEQFF
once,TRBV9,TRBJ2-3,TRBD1,TGTGCCAGCAGCGTAGCTGGGACAGGGAACACAGATACGCAGTATTTT,CASSVAGTGNTDTQYF
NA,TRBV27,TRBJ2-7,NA,TGTGCCAGCAGTTTACCCCGGGGTGAGCAGTACTTC,CASSLPRGEQYF
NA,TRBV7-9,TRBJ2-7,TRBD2,TGTGCCAGCAGCTTAGGACTGGCTAGCGGGAGTCACTACGAGCAGTACTTC,CASSLGLASGSHYEQYF
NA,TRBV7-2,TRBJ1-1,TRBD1,TGTGCCAGCAGCGGCGGGGCAGGGGGGTACACTGAAGCTTTCTTT,CASSGGAGGYTEAFF
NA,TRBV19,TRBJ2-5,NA,TGTGCCAGTAGCAAAACAGGATTCCAAGAGACCCAGTACTTC,CASSKTGFQETQYF
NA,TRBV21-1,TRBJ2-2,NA,TGTGCCAGCAGCAAGGGACTAGCGGTCGGGGAGCTGTTTTTT,CASSKGLAVGELFF
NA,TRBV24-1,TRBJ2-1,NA,TGTGCCACCAGTGAGGGGGGTCCTTCCTACAATGAGCAGTTCTTC,CATSEGGPSYNEQFF
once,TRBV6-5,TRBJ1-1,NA,TGTGCCAGCAGTTACTTTGGGGGCGGTACTGAAGCTTTCTTT,CASSYFGGGTEAFF
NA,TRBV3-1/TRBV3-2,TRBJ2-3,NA,TGTGCCAGCAGCCCTCAGGGGCAAAGGGATACGCAGTATTTT,CASSPQGQRDTQYF
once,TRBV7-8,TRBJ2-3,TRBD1,TGTGCCAGCAACCAGGACAGGGTTCGTACAGATACGCAGTATTTT,CASNQDRVRTDTQYF
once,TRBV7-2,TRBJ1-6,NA,TGTGCCAGCACAGGATACTCGACAGTTGACTATAATTCACCCCTCCACTTT,CASTGYSTVDYNSPLHF
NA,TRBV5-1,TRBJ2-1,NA,TGCGCCAGCAGCTCGACTAGGGAGCAGTTCTTC,CASSSTREQFF
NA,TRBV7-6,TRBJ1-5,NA,TGTGCCAGCCCCCCGCGCGGGGCAAACTATAGCAATCAGCCCCAGCATTTT,CASPPRGANYSNQPQHF
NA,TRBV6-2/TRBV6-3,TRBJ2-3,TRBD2,TGTGCCAGCAGTCAAAAAAAATTAGCGGGAGCGACAGATACGCAGTATTTT,CASSQKKLAGATDTQYF
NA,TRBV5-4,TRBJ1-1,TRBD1,TGTGCCAGCAGCGGACAGGGTGCAGCTTTCTTT,CASSGQGAAFF
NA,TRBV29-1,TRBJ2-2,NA,TGCAGCGTTGACCCTAAACGGGGCGGGGAGCTGTTTTTT,CSVDPKRGGELFF
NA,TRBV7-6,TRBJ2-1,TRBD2,TGTGCCAGCAGCCAACTAGCGGGGGACTACAATGAGCAGTTCTTC,CASSQLAGDYNEQFF
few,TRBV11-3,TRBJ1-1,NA,TGTGCCAGCAGCTTAGCTCCGGTTAACACTGAAGCTTTCTTT,CASSLAPVNTEAFF
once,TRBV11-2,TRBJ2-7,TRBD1,TGTGCCAGCAGCCCCGGACAGGGATTCTACGAGCAGTACTTC,CASSPGQGFYEQYF
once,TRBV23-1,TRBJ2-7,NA,TGCGCCAGCAGTCAGTCTACAGCCGATTACGAGCAGTACTTC,CASSQSTADYEQYF
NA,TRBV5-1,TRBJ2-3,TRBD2,TGCGCCAGCAGCTTCCTAGCGGGAGAGCCCACAGATACGCAGTATTTT,CASSFLAGEPTDTQYF
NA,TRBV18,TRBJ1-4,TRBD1,TGTGCCAGCTCACCGACAGGGCGGAATGAAAAACTGTTTTTT,CASSPTGRNEKLFF
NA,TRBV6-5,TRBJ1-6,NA,TGTGCCAGCAGTTGGCAGGGGAGGGAATCATCTCTCCACTTT,CASSWQGRESSLHF
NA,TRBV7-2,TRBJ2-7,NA,TGTGCCAGCAGCCCACGGACAGTTAGTCACGAGCAGTACTTC,CASSPRTVSHEQYF